The clone carrying this TCR beta chain was counted between two and nine times. Its antigen is still unknown. This entry is derived from a study of blood T cells in healthy people across ages. Using a J-beta primer mix together with a sample-barcoded 5' primer, a second PCR was run for roughly 6 to 11 cycles. TCRdb called the 5' RACE reads again in MiXCR, with one record for every CDR3 protein. This repertoire shows about 780,000 distinct CDR3 sequences, 46% found once; its top ten account for around a sixth. Study-level points and caveats: Conclusively comparing naive with antigen-experienced cells was impossible with unsorted PBMCs.

V lost 6 bases, J lost 5 bases, and 16 bases lay in between. Germline-derived CDR1 and CDR2 are GTSNPN and SVGIG (reference sequence). The CDR3 is 13 amino acids. Sequencing input: blood. The V call is TRBV30, the J call TRBJ1-2, with D hard to call. The sequence derives from a man older than 75 in good health. The CDR3 loop is CACEGSFRYGYTF. The CDR3 nucleotides are TGTGCCTGCGAGGGTTCCTTTCGGTATGGCTACACCTTC. Supplemented by reference TRBV30 and TRBJ1-2, the full variable domain reads SQTIHQWPATLVQPVGSPLSLECTVEGTSNPNLYWYRQAAGRGLQLLFYSVGIGQISSEVPQNLSASRPQDRQFILSSKKLLLSDSGFYLCACEGSFRYGYTFGSGTRLTVV.